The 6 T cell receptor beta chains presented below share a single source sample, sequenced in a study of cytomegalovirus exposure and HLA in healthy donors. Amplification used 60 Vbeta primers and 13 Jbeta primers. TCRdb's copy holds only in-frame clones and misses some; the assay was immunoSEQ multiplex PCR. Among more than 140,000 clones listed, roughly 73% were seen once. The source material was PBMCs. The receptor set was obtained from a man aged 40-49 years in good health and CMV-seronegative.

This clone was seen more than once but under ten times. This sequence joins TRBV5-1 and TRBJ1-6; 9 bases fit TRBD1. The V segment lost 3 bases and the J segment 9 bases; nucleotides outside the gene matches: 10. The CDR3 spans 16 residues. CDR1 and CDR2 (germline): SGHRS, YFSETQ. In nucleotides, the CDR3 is TGCGCCAGCAGCTCCGGTGGGACAGGGCTTGGTTCACCCCTCCACTTT. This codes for CASSSGGTGLGSPLHF.

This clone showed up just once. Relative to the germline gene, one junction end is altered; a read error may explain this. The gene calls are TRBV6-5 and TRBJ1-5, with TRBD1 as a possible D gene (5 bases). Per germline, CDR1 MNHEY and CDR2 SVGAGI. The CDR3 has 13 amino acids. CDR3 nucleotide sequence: TGTGCCAGCAGTTACGCCGCGGGGCGGCCCCGGCATTTT. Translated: CASSYAAGRPRHF.

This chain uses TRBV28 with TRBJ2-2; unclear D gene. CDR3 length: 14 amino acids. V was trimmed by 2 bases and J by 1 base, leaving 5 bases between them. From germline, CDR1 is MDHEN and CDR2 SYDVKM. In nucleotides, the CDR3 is TGTGCCAGCAGTTTAACGGGGAACACCGGGGAGCTGTTTTTT. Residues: CASSLTGNTGELFF.

As DNA, the CDR3 is TGTGCCAGCAGTTATTGGGACAGGGGGCGTGAGCAGTTCTTC. Its protein is CASSYWDRGREQFF. The J gene is TRBJ2-1, the V gene TRBV6-6; 12 bases are a match to TRBD1. Germline values: CDR1 MNHNY, CDR2 SVGAGI (reference sequence). V lost 3 bases to trimming and J lost 9 bases; unmatched junction nucleotides: 3. This CDR3 is 14 amino acids long.

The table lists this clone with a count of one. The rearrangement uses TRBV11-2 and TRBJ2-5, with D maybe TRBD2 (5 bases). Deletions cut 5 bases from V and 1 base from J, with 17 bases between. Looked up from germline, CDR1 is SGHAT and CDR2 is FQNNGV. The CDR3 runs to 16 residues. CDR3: CASSPLAVAGQETQYF. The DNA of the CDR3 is TGTGCCAGCAGCCCCCTCGCCGTCGCGGGCCAAGAGACCCAGTACTTC.

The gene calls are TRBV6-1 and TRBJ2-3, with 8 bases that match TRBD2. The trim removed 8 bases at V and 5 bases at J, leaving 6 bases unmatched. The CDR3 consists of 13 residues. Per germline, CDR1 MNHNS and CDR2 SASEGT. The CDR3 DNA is TGTGCCAGCCTGGGGAGCGGGGGAGATACGCAGTATTTT. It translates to CASLGSGGDTQYF.